This T cell receptor (beta chain) stems from a study of beta chain features in type 1 diabetes. Comments on this clone: The antigen is not known.

Overall study results and limits: Among all four CD4+ subsets, Type 1 diabetes patients had TCRB CDR3s that were moderately but significantly shorter.

All of the isolated RNA was reverse transcribed, so expressed TCRB transcripts were sequenced. The data were produced by immunoSEQ multiplex PCR, yet TCRdb's version contains in-frame clones alone and is incomplete. Here the sample spans 130,000 or so clones, roughly 10% being singletons. Material: central memory CD4+ T cells from blood. This receptor was taken from a man younger than 45 with type 1 diabetes.

As DNA, the CDR3 is TGCAGCGTTGAAGGCGGTTCCGGGGGAGATACGCAGTATTTT. This translates into CSVEGGSGGDTQYF. The genes are TRBV29-1 and TRBJ2-3; D possibly corresponds to TRBD2 (6 bases). The V end lost 1 base, the J end lost 5 bases, and 13 bases lay between the germline ends. Germline CDR1 reads SQVTM; CDR2 reads ANQGSEA. The CDR3 length is 14 residues.